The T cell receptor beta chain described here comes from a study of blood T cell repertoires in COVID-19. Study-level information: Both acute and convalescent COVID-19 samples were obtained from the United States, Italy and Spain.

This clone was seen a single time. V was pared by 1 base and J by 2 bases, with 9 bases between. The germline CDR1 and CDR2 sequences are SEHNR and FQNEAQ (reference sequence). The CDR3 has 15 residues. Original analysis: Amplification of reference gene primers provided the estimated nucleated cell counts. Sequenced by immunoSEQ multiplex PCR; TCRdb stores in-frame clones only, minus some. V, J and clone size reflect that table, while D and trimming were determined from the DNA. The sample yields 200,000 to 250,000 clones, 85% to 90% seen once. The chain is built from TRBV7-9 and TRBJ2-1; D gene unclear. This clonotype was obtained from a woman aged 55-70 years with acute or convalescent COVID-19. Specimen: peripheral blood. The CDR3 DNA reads TGTGCCAGCAGCTTAGGAGTAGGAGCCTACAATGAGCAGTTCTTC. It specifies CASSLGVGAYNEQFF.